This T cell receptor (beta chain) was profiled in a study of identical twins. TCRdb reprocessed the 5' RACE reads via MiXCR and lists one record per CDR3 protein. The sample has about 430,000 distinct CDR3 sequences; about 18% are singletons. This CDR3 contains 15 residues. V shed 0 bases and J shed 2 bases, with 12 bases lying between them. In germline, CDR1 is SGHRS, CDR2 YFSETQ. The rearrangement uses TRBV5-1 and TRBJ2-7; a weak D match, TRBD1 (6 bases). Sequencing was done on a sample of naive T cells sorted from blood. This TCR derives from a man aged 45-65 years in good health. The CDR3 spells CASSLAGAPPYEQYF. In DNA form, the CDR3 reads TGCGCCAGCAGCTTGGCAGGGGCCCCACCCTACGAGCAGTACTTC.